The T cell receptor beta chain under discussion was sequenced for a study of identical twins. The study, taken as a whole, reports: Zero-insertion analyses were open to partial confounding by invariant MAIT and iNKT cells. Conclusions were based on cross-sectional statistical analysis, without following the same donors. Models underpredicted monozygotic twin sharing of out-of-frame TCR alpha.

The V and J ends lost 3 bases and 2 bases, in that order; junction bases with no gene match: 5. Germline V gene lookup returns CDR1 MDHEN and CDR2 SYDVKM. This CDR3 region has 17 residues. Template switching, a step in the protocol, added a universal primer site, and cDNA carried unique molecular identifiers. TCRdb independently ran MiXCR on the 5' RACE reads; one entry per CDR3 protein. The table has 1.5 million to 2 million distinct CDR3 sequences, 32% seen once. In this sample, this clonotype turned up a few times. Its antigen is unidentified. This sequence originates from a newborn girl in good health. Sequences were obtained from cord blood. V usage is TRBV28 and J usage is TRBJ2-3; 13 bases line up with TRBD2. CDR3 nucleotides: TGTGCCAGCAGTTTGACTAGCGGGAGGCGGCCCACAGATACGCAGTATTTT. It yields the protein CASSLTSGRRPTDTQYF.